The 7 T cell receptor beta chains given below trace back to one sample, sequenced in a study of T-cell memory formation after mild COVID-19 (dated by TCRdb to the early 2020s). The library was made by 5' RACE. The instrument given in TCRdb is Illumina NovaSeq 6000. Using fastp trimming at Q25 and MiXCR clonotype assembly, TCRdb reanalyzed the public sequencing data and kept in-frame beta chains. Every entry covers one CDR3 protein and lists the most common genes and DNA from its rows. Counted in this sample were under 70,000 distinct CDR3 sequences; about 9.4% of them appeared once. Jointly, the top ten make up 1% to 1.4% of the sample. Sequencing input: PBMCs or a T cell subset sorted from them (not recorded which). The receptors come from a man between 18 and 35 years old who had mild COVID-19 (a few samples of this study predate the infection). The sample titles of this study are shuffled in the database, so cell type and time point are left out; the donor was told from shared clones.

A few counts support this clonotype. CDR3 sequence (DNA): TGTGCCAGCAGTCGGCCCCACAGGGTTGGAAACACCATATATTTT. Translation: CASSRPHRVGNTIYF. The chain employs TRBV12-3 or TRBV12-4 and TRBJ1-3; a possible D gene is TRBD1 (6 bases). Between the trimmed V and J ends, which lost 5 bases and 3 bases, there was a span of 14 bases. This CDR3 region has 15 residues.

CDR3 DNA sequence: TGTGCCAGCAGCTCCACAGGGAAAAGAGCTGGCTACACCTTC. It specifies CASSSTGKRAGYTF. The V call is TRBV7-6, the J call TRBJ1-2, with a possible D match to TRBD1 (6 bases). The V end lost 4 bases, the J end lost 7 bases, and 16 bases lay between the germline ends. The CDR3 covers 14 residues. Germline CDR1 SGHVS, CDR2 FNYEAQ.

As for this clonotype: A much larger clone differs from this one at a single base, so this may be a read error. This is likely a read error, given that the CDR3 carries no conserved phenylalanine or tryptophan at its end. The chain is built from TRBV12-3 or TRBV12-4 and TRBJ2-7; D not resolved. The ends were cut back, 3 bases at V and 6 bases at J, with 12 bases in the middle. The CDR3 extends over 13 amino acids. CDR3 DNA sequence: TGTGCCAGCAGTTTTCTCTGGGCGTCCGAGCAGTACCTC. It translates to CASSFLWASEQYL.

The CDR3 loop is CASSSGALSEKLFF. In nucleotides, the CDR3 is TGTGCCAGCAGTTCGGGGGCTTTGAGTGAAAAACTGTTTTTT. V usage is TRBV27 and J usage is TRBJ1-4; D possibly corresponds to TRBD1 (6 bases). Germline CDR1 and CDR2: MNHEY and SMNVEV (reference sequence). This CDR3 comprises 14 residues. Trimming removed 4 bases from V and 7 bases from J, with 13 bases in between.

This clonotype occurred a few times. The chain joins TRBV20-1 to TRBJ2-3; TRBD2 agrees at 8 bases. The V gene end was trimmed by 2 bases and the J gene end by 3 bases; junction bases not matched to a gene: 10. The CDR3 contains 16 residues. CDR1 and CDR2 (germline): DFQATT, SNEGSKA (reference sequence). DNA of the CDR3: TGCAGTGCTAGATCCGCGGGGGGACCTGGGACAGATACGCAGTATTTT. This codes for CSARSAGGPGTDTQYF.

V is TRBV7-3 and J is TRBJ2-2; TRBD1 matches at 10 bases. The length of the CDR3 is 14 residues. Germline V gene sequence: CDR1 SGHTA, CDR2 FQGTGA. Trimming took 8 bases from V and 0 from J; bases not matched to a gene: 0. Here the CDR3 DNA reads TGTGCCAGCGGACAGGGGGCGAACACCGGGGAGCTGTTTTTT. Its translation is CASGQGANTGELFF.

This clonotype was counted many times. This chain uses TRBV5-1 with TRBJ2-1; a weak D match, TRBD1 (5 bases). The CDR3 runs 12 residues. Germline values: CDR1 SGHRS, CDR2 YFSETQ. The V end lost 4 bases, the J end lost 8 bases, and 10 bases lay between the germline ends. The CDR3 DNA reads as TGCGCCAGCAGCCTGGACATCTATGAGCAGTTCTTC. Residues: CASSLDIYEQFF.